This is a list of T cell receptor beta chains from one sample in a study of regulatory T cells in long-lasting Graves disease. Using its own MiXCR run on the multiplex PCR reads, TCRdb lists one record per CDR3 protein. The sample lists some 460,000 distinct CDR3 sequences; around 16% were seen once. These data also formed part of another study, on T cells in Graves' hyperthyroidism and ophthalmopathy.

Sample: peripheral blood mononuclear cells (PBMCs), taken at new diagnosis, from a patient treated with antithyroid drugs. The receptor source for this set is a man in his forties with Graves disease. CDR3s include the opening cysteine and the closing phenylalanine or tryptophan. D genes are given only for firm matches. Rows give clone size only sometimes, using once, few, many, or a class for an expanded clone.

v_gene: TRBV30; d_gene: TRBD2; j_gene: TRBJ2-1; abundance: many; CDR3nt: TGTGCCTGGAGCATAGCGGGAGTTAGCGATGAGCAGTTCTTC; CDR3aa: CAWSIAGVSDEQFF
v_gene: TRBV5-1; d_gene: -; j_gene: TRBJ1-1; abundance: many; CDR3nt: TGCGCCAGCAGCCCACCCGGGACTTTGAACACTGAAGCTTTCTTT; CDR3aa: CASSPPGTLNTEAFF
v_gene: TRBV19; d_gene: TRBD2; j_gene: TRBJ2-1; abundance: -; CDR3nt: TGTGCCAGTAGCATAGCGGGAGCCCGATACAATGAGCAGTTCTTC; CDR3aa: CASSIAGARYNEQFF
v_gene: TRBV7-8; d_gene: -; j_gene: TRBJ1-2; abundance: -; CDR3nt: TGTGCCAGCAGCTTAGGCCCAGGACAATATGGCTACACCTTC; CDR3aa: CASSLGPGQYGYTF
v_gene: TRBV19; d_gene: -; j_gene: TRBJ1-5; abundance: few; CDR3nt: TGTGCCACCCGGCTGTCGGGGTGGTATAGCAATCAGCCCCAGCATTTT; CDR3aa: CATRLSGWYSNQPQHF
v_gene: TRBV5-1; d_gene: -; j_gene: TRBJ2-1; abundance: many; CDR3nt: TGCGCCAGCAGCTTGGGGGGAACAACCTACAATGAGCAGTTCTTC; CDR3aa: CASSLGGTTYNEQFF
v_gene: TRBV7-9; d_gene: TRBD1; j_gene: TRBJ1-4; abundance: -; CDR3nt: TGTGCCAGCAGCTCCCCGGACAGGTTCGAAAAACTGTTTTTT; CDR3aa: CASSSPDRFEKLFF
v_gene: TRBV2; d_gene: TRBD2; j_gene: TRBJ2-5; abundance: many; CDR3nt: TGTGCCAGCAGTCTTCAAATTGGACTAGCGGGATCTCAAGAGACCCAGTACTTC; CDR3aa: CASSLQIGLAGSQETQYF
v_gene: TRBV11-2; d_gene: TRBD2; j_gene: TRBJ2-7; abundance: many; CDR3nt: TGTGCCAGCAGCTTCGGCCTAGCGGGAGGGTATCAGTACTTC; CDR3aa: CASSFGLAGGYQYF
v_gene: TRBV6-1; d_gene: -; j_gene: TRBJ2-2; abundance: -; CDR3nt: TGTGCCAGCAGTGAAGCCGCAGCGACGAACACCGGGGAGCTGTTTTTT; CDR3aa: CASSEAAATNTGELFF
v_gene: TRBV27; d_gene: -; j_gene: TRBJ2-7; abundance: -; CDR3nt: TGTGCCAGCAGAATTGCCGGGGGCCCGGGGAACGAGCAGTACTTC; CDR3aa: CASRIAGGPGNEQYF
v_gene: TRBV29-1; d_gene: -; j_gene: TRBJ2-7; abundance: -; CDR3nt: TGCAGCGTATGGAGTGACGAGGGATACGAGCAGTACTTC; CDR3aa: CSVWSDEGYEQYF
v_gene: TRBV7-9; d_gene: -; j_gene: TRBJ2-7; abundance: few; CDR3nt: TGTGCCAGCAGCTTGGGACCCGGGATTACCTACGAGCAGTACTTC; CDR3aa: CASSLGPGITYEQYF
v_gene: TRBV29-1; d_gene: -; j_gene: TRBJ2-5; abundance: many; CDR3nt: TGCAGCGTTGAAGGGGCAGGGCTGGGAGAGACCCAGTACTTC; CDR3aa: CSVEGAGLGETQYF
v_gene: TRBV27; d_gene: -; j_gene: TRBJ1-5; abundance: many; CDR3nt: TGTGCCAGCAGTTTATCATGGGGAGGCAATCAGCCCCAGCATTTT; CDR3aa: CASSLSWGGNQPQHF
v_gene: TRBV15; d_gene: -; j_gene: TRBJ2-2; abundance: -; CDR3nt: TGTGCCACCAGCCTCTGGACGTTGTGGATGAACACCGGGGAGCTGTTTTTT; CDR3aa: CATSLWTLWMNTGELFF
v_gene: TRBV6-1; d_gene: TRBD1; j_gene: TRBJ2-1; abundance: -; CDR3nt: TGTGCCAGCAGGCCTACGGGACAGGGTCCCTATGAGCAGTTCTTC; CDR3aa: CASRPTGQGPYEQFF
v_gene: TRBV5-1; d_gene: TRBD1; j_gene: TRBJ2-3; abundance: few; CDR3nt: TGCGCCAGCAGCCCAGGAATTAAGGGGGCCGCAGATACGCAGTATTTT; CDR3aa: CASSPGIKGAADTQYF
v_gene: TRBV27; d_gene: -; j_gene: TRBJ2-5; abundance: -; CDR3nt: TGTGCCAGCAGCACATTCAGGGAGATGGAGACCCAGTACTTC; CDR3aa: CASSTFREMETQYF
v_gene: TRBV6-5; d_gene: TRBD2; j_gene: TRBJ2-1; abundance: many; CDR3nt: TGTGCCAGCAGTTACCTAGCGGGAGGGCCGGGCAATGAGCAGTTCTTC; CDR3aa: CASSYLAGGPGNEQFF
v_gene: TRBV24-1; d_gene: TRBD2; j_gene: TRBJ2-5; abundance: many; CDR3nt: TGTGCCACCAGTGATTACCATAGCGGGAACGAGGAGACCCAGTACTTC; CDR3aa: CATSDYHSGNEETQYF
v_gene: TRBV5-1; d_gene: TRBD1; j_gene: TRBJ1-1; abundance: many; CDR3nt: TGCGCCAGCAGCCTAAAGGACAGGGGGATCCCTGAAGCTTTCTTT; CDR3aa: CASSLKDRGIPEAFF
v_gene: TRBV6-1; d_gene: -; j_gene: TRBJ1-5; abundance: few; CDR3nt: TGTGCCAGCACCAACGGAAGAAATCAGCCCCAGCATTTT; CDR3aa: CASTNGRNQPQHF
v_gene: TRBV27; d_gene: TRBD2; j_gene: TRBJ2-1; abundance: few; CDR3nt: TGTGCCAGCAATTTAAGGGTCAGGGGAACGGCTGGGGCTAGCGGGCACTCCCCGCAAAATGAGCAGTTCTTC; CDR3aa: CASNLRVRGTAGASGHSPQNEQFF
v_gene: TRBV28; d_gene: -; j_gene: TRBJ2-1; abundance: many; CDR3nt: TGTGCCAGCAGGATTTCCCCGGTCAATGAGCAGTTCTTC; CDR3aa: CASRISPVNEQFF
v_gene: TRBV5-1; d_gene: -; j_gene: TRBJ2-3; abundance: many; CDR3nt: TGCGCCAGCAGCCCCCTGACAGGAGCTCTCGGGGATACGCAGTATTTT; CDR3aa: CASSPLTGALGDTQYF
v_gene: TRBV12-3/TRBV12-4; d_gene: -; j_gene: TRBJ1-5; abundance: -; CDR3nt: TGTGCCAGCAGGGCCCCCGGGGAAGGTCAGCCCCAGCATTTT; CDR3aa: CASRAPGEGQPQHF
v_gene: TRBV6-2/TRBV6-3; d_gene: TRBD2; j_gene: TRBJ2-1; abundance: few; CDR3nt: TGTGCCAGCAGTCCCCGGACTAGCGGGAGGAGTAATGAGCAGTTCTTC; CDR3aa: CASSPRTSGRSNEQFF
v_gene: TRBV6-2/TRBV6-3; d_gene: -; j_gene: TRBJ2-1; abundance: -; CDR3nt: TGTGCCAGCAGCTTCCTGGGCGCTCGAAAGATTTCGCACAGCAATGAGCAGTTCTTC; CDR3aa: CASSFLGARKISHSNEQFF
v_gene: TRBV11-2; d_gene: TRBD1; j_gene: TRBJ1-2; abundance: many; CDR3nt: TGTGCCAGCAGCGAGCGACAGGGGAGAGACCATGGCTACACCTTC; CDR3aa: CASSERQGRDHGYTF
v_gene: TRBV12-3/TRBV12-4; d_gene: TRBD2; j_gene: TRBJ2-1; abundance: many; CDR3nt: TGTGCCAGCACCCTCGGCAGCGGGAGGAGTGAGCAGTTCTTC; CDR3aa: CASTLGSGRSEQFF
v_gene: TRBV12-3/TRBV12-4; d_gene: -; j_gene: TRBJ1-6; abundance: -; CDR3nt: TGTGCCAGCAGCCGGCCTACGACTAATTCACCCCTCCACTTT; CDR3aa: CASSRPTTNSPLHF
v_gene: TRBV12-3/TRBV12-4; d_gene: TRBD2; j_gene: TRBJ2-3; abundance: many; CDR3nt: TGTGCCAACAAGCTAGCGGGTAGTTCAGATACGCAGTATTTT; CDR3aa: CANKLAGSSDTQYF
v_gene: TRBV28; d_gene: TRBD1; j_gene: TRBJ1-1; abundance: many; CDR3nt: TGTGCCAGCAGTAACCCAGGGGGCACTGAAGCTTTCTTT; CDR3aa: CASSNPGGTEAFF
v_gene: TRBV20-1; d_gene: -; j_gene: TRBJ1-5; abundance: few; CDR3nt: TGCAGTGCTAGCTCAGACCCGATACGTAGCAATCAGCCCCAGCATTTT; CDR3aa: CSASSDPIRSNQPQHF
v_gene: TRBV28; d_gene: -; j_gene: TRBJ1-1; abundance: many; CDR3nt: TGTGCCAGCAGCCCTTCGGGACAACCGAACACTGAAGCTTTCTTT; CDR3aa: CASSPSGQPNTEAFF
v_gene: TRBV13; d_gene: TRBD1; j_gene: TRBJ1-1; abundance: many; CDR3nt: TGTGCCAGCAGCTGGACAGGGGGCGAGTTGAACACTGAAGCTTTCTTT; CDR3aa: CASSWTGGELNTEAFF
v_gene: TRBV20-1; d_gene: -; j_gene: TRBJ1-1; abundance: many; CDR3nt: TGCAGTGCTAGAGATCGGGTAGGAAATGAAGCTTTCTTT; CDR3aa: CSARDRVGNEAFF
v_gene: TRBV5-1; d_gene: TRBD1; j_gene: TRBJ2-3; abundance: -; CDR3nt: TGCGCCAGCAGCCCCGGACAGGCACCAGATACGCAGTATTTT; CDR3aa: CASSPGQAPDTQYF
v_gene: TRBV29-1; d_gene: -; j_gene: TRBJ2-7; abundance: few; CDR3nt: TGCAGCGTCCCCGGGCCGTCGACCTACGAGCAGTACTTC; CDR3aa: CSVPGPSTYEQYF
v_gene: TRBV12-3/TRBV12-4; d_gene: TRBD1; j_gene: TRBJ1-5; abundance: few; CDR3nt: TGTGCCAGCAGTTTGAGGGACAGGGGCTGGATTCAGCCCCAGCATTTT; CDR3aa: CASSLRDRGWIQPQHF
v_gene: TRBV5-1; d_gene: -; j_gene: TRBJ1-4; abundance: few; CDR3nt: TGCGCCAGCAGACAGGGTAGTGAAAAACTGTTTTTT; CDR3aa: CASRQGSEKLFF
v_gene: TRBV24-1; d_gene: TRBD2; j_gene: TRBJ2-2; abundance: many; CDR3nt: TGTGCCACCAGTGATGCCACTAGCGGGAGGACCGGGGAGCTGTTTTTT; CDR3aa: CATSDATSGRTGELFF
v_gene: TRBV24-1; d_gene: -; j_gene: TRBJ2-3; abundance: few; CDR3nt: TGTGCCACCAGTGAACGGGACGCCGGCCCCCATGATACGCAGTATTTT; CDR3aa: CATSERDAGPHDTQYF
v_gene: TRBV12-3/TRBV12-4; d_gene: -; j_gene: TRBJ1-2; abundance: many; CDR3nt: TGTGCCAGCAGTTTAGCCCGGGCAGGGGACGACTATGGCTACACCTTC; CDR3aa: CASSLARAGDDYGYTF
v_gene: TRBV25-1; d_gene: -; j_gene: TRBJ2-7; abundance: -; CDR3nt: TGTGCCAGCAGCGTAAATCCATACGAGCAGTACTTC; CDR3aa: CASSVNPYEQYF
v_gene: TRBV20-1; d_gene: TRBD2; j_gene: TRBJ2-7; abundance: few; CDR3nt: TGCAGTGCTCCTCTAGCGGGAGTTGCCGTCCACGAGCAGTACTTC; CDR3aa: CSAPLAGVAVHEQYF
v_gene: TRBV11-2; d_gene: TRBD2; j_gene: TRBJ2-1; abundance: many; CDR3nt: TGTGCCAGCAGCCCACGTAGTGATAGCGGGAGGGCCGGCAATGAGCAGTTCTTC; CDR3aa: CASSPRSDSGRAGNEQFF
v_gene: TRBV28; d_gene: -; j_gene: TRBJ2-5; abundance: many; CDR3nt: TGTGCCAGCAGTTTAAATCCAGTCGAGACCCAGTACTTC; CDR3aa: CASSLNPVETQYF
v_gene: TRBV11-2; d_gene: TRBD1; j_gene: TRBJ1-2; abundance: -; CDR3nt: TGTGCCAGCAGCTCCCCGGGACAGGGGCTTCTGTATGGCTACACCTTC; CDR3aa: CASSSPGQGLLYGYTF
v_gene: TRBV3-1; d_gene: -; j_gene: TRBJ2-7; abundance: many; CDR3nt: TGTGCCAGCAGCCTCCGACCGACAGGCTCCTACGAGCAGTACTTC; CDR3aa: CASSLRPTGSYEQYF
v_gene: TRBV24-1; d_gene: -; j_gene: TRBJ1-1; abundance: many; CDR3nt: TGTGCCACCTCACAGGGAATAGACACTGAAGCTTTCTTT; CDR3aa: CATSQGIDTEAFF
v_gene: TRBV6-1; d_gene: TRBD2; j_gene: TRBJ2-3; abundance: few; CDR3nt: TGTGCCAGCAGAAACCTAGCGGGAGTGAATACGCAGTATTTT; CDR3aa: CASRNLAGVNTQYF
v_gene: TRBV28; d_gene: -; j_gene: TRBJ1-4; abundance: many; CDR3nt: TGTGCCAGCAGTCTGGGGGGGCGCGCTGAAAAACTGTTTTTT; CDR3aa: CASSLGGRAEKLFF
v_gene: TRBV29-1; d_gene: TRBD1; j_gene: TRBJ2-5; abundance: few; CDR3nt: TGCAGCGTTGACCCCCAGGGGACAGGGGGTGAGACCCAGTACTTC; CDR3aa: CSVDPQGTGGETQYF